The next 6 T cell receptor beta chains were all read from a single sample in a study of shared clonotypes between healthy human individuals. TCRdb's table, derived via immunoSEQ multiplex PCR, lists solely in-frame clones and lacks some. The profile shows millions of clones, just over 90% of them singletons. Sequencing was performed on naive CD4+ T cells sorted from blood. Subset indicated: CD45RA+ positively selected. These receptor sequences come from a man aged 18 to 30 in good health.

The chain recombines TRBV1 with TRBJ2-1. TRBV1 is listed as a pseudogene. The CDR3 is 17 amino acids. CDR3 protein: CTSSQHMCPLKINEQFF. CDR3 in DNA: TGCACCAGCAGCCAACATATGTGTCCCCTGAAGATAAATGAGCAGTTCTTC.

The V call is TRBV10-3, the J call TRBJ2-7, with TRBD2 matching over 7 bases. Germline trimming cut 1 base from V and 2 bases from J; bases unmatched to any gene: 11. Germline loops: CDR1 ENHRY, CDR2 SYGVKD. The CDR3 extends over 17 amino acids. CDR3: CAISEWGTSVITYEQYF. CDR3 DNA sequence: TGTGCCATCAGTGAGTGGGGCACTAGCGTAATTACCTACGAGCAGTACTTC.

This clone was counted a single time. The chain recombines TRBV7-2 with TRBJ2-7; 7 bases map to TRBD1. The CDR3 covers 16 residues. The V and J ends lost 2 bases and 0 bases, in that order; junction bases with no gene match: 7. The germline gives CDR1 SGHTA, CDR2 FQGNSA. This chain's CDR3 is CASSLRGQLSSYEQYF. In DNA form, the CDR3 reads TGTGCCAGCAGCTTAAGGGGACAGCTGAGCTCCTACGAGCAGTACTTC.

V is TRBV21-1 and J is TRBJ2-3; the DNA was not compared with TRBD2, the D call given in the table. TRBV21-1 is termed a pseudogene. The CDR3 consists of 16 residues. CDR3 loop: CASSSRDYSSTDTQYF. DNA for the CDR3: TGTGCCAGCAGCTCCCGGGACTACTCTAGCACAGATACGCAGTATTTT.

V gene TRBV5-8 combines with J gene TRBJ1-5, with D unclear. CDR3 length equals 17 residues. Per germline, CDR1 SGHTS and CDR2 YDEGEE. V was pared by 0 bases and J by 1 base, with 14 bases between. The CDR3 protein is CASSLAKSQWSNQPQHF. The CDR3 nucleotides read TGTGCCAGCAGCTTGGCCAAATCTCAGTGGAGCAATCAGCCCCAGCATTTT.

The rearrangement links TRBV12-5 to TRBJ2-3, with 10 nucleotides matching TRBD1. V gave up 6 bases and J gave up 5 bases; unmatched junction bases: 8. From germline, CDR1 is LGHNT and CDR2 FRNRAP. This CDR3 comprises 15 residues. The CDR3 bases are TGTGCTAGTGGGGAGGGACAGGGGAAGGTAGATACGCAGTATTTT. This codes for CASGEGQGKVDTQYF.